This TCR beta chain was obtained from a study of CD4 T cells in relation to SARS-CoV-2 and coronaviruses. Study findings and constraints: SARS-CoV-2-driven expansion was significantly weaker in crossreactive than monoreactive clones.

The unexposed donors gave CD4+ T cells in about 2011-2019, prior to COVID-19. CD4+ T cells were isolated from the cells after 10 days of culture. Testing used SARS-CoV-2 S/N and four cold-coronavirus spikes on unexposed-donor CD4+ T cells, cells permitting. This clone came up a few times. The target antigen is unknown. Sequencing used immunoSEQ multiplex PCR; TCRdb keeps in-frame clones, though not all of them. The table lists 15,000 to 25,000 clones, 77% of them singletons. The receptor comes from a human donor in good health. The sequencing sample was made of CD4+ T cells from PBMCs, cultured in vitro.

The CDR3 spells CASSAQLAVAGYTF. CDR3 bases: TGTGCCAGCAGCGCCCAGTTAGCCGTGGCAGGGTACACCTTC. V and J are TRBV9 and TRBJ1-2; D is possibly TRBD1 (5 bases). With 3 bases removed from V and 11 bases from J, the gap between germline ends came to 20 bases. This CDR3 contains 14 residues. Germline V gene data show CDR1 as SGDLS and CDR2 as YYNGEE.